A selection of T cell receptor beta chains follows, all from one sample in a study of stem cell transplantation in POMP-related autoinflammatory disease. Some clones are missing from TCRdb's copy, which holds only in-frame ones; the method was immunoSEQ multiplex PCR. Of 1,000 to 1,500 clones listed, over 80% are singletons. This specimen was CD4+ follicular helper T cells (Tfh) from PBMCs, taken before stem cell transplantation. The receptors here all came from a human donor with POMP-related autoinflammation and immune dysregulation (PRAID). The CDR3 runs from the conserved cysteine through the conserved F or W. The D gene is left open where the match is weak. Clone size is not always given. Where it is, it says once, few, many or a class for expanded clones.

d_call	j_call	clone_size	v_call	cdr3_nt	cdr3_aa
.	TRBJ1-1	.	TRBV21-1	TGTGCCAGCAGCAAAGCCCCAGGGGGAGGTGGTGAAGCTTTCTTT	CASSKAPGGGGEAFF
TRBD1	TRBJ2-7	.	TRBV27	TGTGCCAGCAGTTCATGGACAGGCCTAGAGAAGCAGTACTTC	CASSSWTGLEKQYF
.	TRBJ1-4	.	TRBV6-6	TGTGCCAGCAGTTTCGCCCCAGGGGCTGAAAAACTGTTTTTT	CASSFAPGAEKLFF
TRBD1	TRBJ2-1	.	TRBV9	TGTGCCAGCAGCGTAGACGGCAGGGGGCTAAATGAGCAGTTCTTC	CASSVDGRGLNEQFF
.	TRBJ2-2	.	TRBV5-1	TGCGCCAGCAGCCCCGTCGCGAACGCGAACACCGGGGAGCTGTTTTTT	CASSPVANANTGELFF
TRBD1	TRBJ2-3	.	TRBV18	TGTGCCAGCTCACCGCTAACGGTTTGGGACAGAAAGGAGTATTTT	CASSPLTVWDRKEYF
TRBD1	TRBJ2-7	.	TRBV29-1	TGCAGCGTCGGTCCGGGACAGGGCGTCTACGAGCAGTACTTC	CSVGPGQGVYEQYF
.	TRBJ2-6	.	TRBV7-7	TGTGCTAGCAGCTTAGGGGGGGAAGGGGCCAACGTCCTGACTTTC	CASSLGGEGANVLTF
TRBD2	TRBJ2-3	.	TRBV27	TGTGCCAGCAGTAGACTAGCGGGTTCTTTCGGGACAGATACGCAGTATTTT	CASSRLAGSFGTDTQYF
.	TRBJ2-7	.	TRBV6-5	TGTGCCAGCAGCACTGGGCAGGACCCTTACGAGCAGTACTTC	CASSTGQDPYEQYF
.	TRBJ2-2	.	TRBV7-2	TGTGCCAGCAGCGGGGGACTGAACACCGGGGAGCTGTTTTTT	CASSGGLNTGELFF
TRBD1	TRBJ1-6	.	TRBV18	TGTGCCAGCTCACCCACAGGGGGACATTCACCCCTCCACTTT	CASSPTGGHSPLHF
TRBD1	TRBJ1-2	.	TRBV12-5	TGTGTTCTGACAGGGGGACAAGGCTACACCTTC	CVLTGGQGYTF
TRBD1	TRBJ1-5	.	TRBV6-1	TGTGCCAGCAGCGGGACAGGGGGTACGCATCAGCCCCAGCATTTT	CASSGTGGTHQPQHF
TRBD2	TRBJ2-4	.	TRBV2	TGTGCCAGCGGGGGGGGTGCCAAAAACATTCAGTACTTC	CASGGGAKNIQYF
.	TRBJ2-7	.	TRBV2	TGTGCCAGCTCAGAGGGGCTTACAGGGACCCACGAGCAGTACTTC	CASSEGLTGTHEQYF
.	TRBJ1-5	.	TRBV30	TGTGCCTGGAGCGCTGAGTATAGCAATCAGCCCCAGCATTTT	CAWSAEYSNQPQHF
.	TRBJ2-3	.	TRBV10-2	TGCGCCAGCGCGAAAACTCTAGGGGTGACAGATACGCAGTATTTT	CASAKTLGVTDTQYF
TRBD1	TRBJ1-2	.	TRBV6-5	TGTGCCAGCAGTTACCACCGGGACAGGAACTATGGCTACACCTTC	CASSYHRDRNYGYTF
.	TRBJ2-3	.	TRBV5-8	TGTGCCAGCAGCTTGTGGGGCAGCACAGATACGCAGTATTTT	CASSLWGSTDTQYF
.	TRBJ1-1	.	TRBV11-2	TGTGCCAGCAGCTTAGGTGAGAGGATGAACACTGAAGCTTTCTTT	CASSLGERMNTEAFF
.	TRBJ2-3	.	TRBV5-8	TGTGCCAGCAGCTTGGCAGGGCTCGATGCAGATACGCAGTATTTT	CASSLAGLDADTQYF
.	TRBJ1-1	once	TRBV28	TGTGCCAGCAGTTTAATGGAGGGCGAAGCTTTCTTT	CASSLMEGEAFF
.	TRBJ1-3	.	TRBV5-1	TGCGCCAGCAGCCTCCAATACAGGGACTCTGGAAACACCATATATTTT	CASSLQYRDSGNTIYF
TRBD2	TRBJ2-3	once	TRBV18	TGTGCCAGCTCACTGGGCGCCGGGACTAGCGGGGGTGGCGCAGATACGCAGTATTTT	CASSLGAGTSGGGADTQYF
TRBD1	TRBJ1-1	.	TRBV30	TGTGCCTGGGACAGGGCAATGAACACTGAAGCTTTCTTT	CAWDRAMNTEAFF
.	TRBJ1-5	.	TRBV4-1	TGCGCCAGCAGCCAAGCTCCTTCCACGGACAGCTATCTCAATCAGCCCCAGCATTTT	CASSQAPSTDSYLNQPQHF
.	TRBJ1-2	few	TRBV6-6	TGTGCCAGCAGTGACAGGAACTATGGCTACACCTTC	CASSDRNYGYTF
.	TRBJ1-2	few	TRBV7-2	TGTGCCAGCAGCTTAGTTTCAGGCTCGGGCTACACCTTC	CASSLVSGSGYTF
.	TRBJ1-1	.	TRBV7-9	TGTGCCAGCAGCTTAGAGTGGACAGAGTCTGAAGCTTTCTTT	CASSLEWTESEAFF
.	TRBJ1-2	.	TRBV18	TGTGCCAGCTCACCGCAGGACAGAACGGATGGCTACACCTTC	CASSPQDRTDGYTF
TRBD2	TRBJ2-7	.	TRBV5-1	TGCGCCAGCAGCTCGTCGACTAGCGGGGGCGTGTGGGAGCAGTACTTC	CASSSSTSGGVWEQYF
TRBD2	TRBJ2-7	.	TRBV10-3	TGTGCCACCAAGGAGACTAGCGAGTCCTACGAGCAGTACTTC	CATKETSESYEQYF
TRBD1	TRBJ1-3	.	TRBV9	TGTGCCAGCAGCGCGGGACAGGGTGGAAACACCATATATTTT	CASSAGQGGNTIYF
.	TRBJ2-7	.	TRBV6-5	TGTGCCAGCAGTTCTACCGGACTCGGCTACGAGCAGTACTTC	CASSSTGLGYEQYF
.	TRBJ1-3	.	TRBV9	TGTGCCAGCAGCGCACAAGGCCAACCCACCAACACCATATATTTT	CASSAQGQPTNTIYF
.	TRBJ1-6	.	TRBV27	TGTGCCAGCAACCTACCGGGAGGAGGGGTAAGGGGACTCCACTTT	CASNLPGGGVRGLHF
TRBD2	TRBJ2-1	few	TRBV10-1	TGCGCCAGCAGTGAAGCGCTAGCGGGAGAACATGAGCAGTTCTTC	CASSEALAGEHEQFF
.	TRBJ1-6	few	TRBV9	TGTGCCAGCAGCGTAGGGGTTGCACCCCTCCACTTT	CASSVGVAPLHF
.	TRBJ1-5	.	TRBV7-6	TGTGCCAGCAGCTTAACAGGGCGCGAGCCCCAGCATTTT	CASSLTGREPQHF
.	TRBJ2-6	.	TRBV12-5	TGTGCTAGTGGTCGGAGGGGTGCAGGACAAAGTCGGGCCAACGTCCTGACTTTC	CASGRRGAGQSRANVLTF